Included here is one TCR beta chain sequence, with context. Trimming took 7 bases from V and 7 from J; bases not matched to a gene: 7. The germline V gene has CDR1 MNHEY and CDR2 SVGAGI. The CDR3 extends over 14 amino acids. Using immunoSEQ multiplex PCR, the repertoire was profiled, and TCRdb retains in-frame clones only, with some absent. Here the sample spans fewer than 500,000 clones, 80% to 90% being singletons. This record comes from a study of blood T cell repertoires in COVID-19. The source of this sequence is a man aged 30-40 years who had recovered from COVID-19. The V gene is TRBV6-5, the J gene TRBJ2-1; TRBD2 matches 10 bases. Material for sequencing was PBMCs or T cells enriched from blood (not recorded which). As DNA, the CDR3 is TGTGCCAGCAACCCGGCTAGCGGGAGAAATGAGCAGTTCTTC. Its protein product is CASNPASGRNEQFF.